Listed below are T cell receptor beta chains from one sample, sequenced in a study of blood T cells in healthy people across ages. TCRdb ran MiXCR on the 5' RACE reads and lists one entry per CDR3 protein. The table shows about 780,000 distinct CDR3 sequences, with about 42% occurring only once. Specimen: blood. Receptors were obtained from a man aged 80 or over in good health. The CDR3 runs from the conserved cysteine through the conserved F or W. Fields, in order: clone size, V gene, J gene, D gene, CDR3 DNA, CDR3 protein. A D gene is named only where the DNA matches it firmly. A row's size may be missing; if present it is once, few, many or a size class.

NA	TRBV9	TRBJ2-1	NA	TGTGCCAGCAGCGTGGAGGTAGGGGGGGACAATGAGCAGTTCTTC	CASSVEVGGDNEQFF
NA	TRBV13	TRBJ1-2	NA	TGTGCCAGCAGCTTGCGCCTCTATGGCTACACCTTC	CASSLRLYGYTF
NA	TRBV6-2/TRBV6-3	TRBJ1-5	NA	TGTGCCACCACTGGGCAGGGGAATCAGCCCCAGCATTTT	CATTGQGNQPQHF
NA	TRBV20-1	TRBJ2-1	NA	TGCAGCGAGGAGGCCAGGGCATTGGGCAATGAGCAGTTCTTC	CSEEARALGNEQFF
many	TRBV12-3/TRBV12-4	TRBJ2-7	NA	TGTGCCAGCAGACGTAAGGGGTCCGACGAGCAGTACTTC	CASRRKGSDEQYF
NA	TRBV3-1	TRBJ2-7	NA	TGTGCCAGCAGCCGAGTGGCACGGGGCGAGCAGTACTTC	CASSRVARGEQYF
NA	TRBV7-2	TRBJ2-7	TRBD2	TGTGCCAGCAGCCGGGGACTAGCGGTTAACTACGAGCAGTACTTC	CASSRGLAVNYEQYF
few	TRBV20-1	TRBJ2-7	NA	TGCAGTGCTATTGGCCCGGGAGATATATACGAGCAGTACTTC	CSAIGPGDIYEQYF
NA	TRBV9	TRBJ1-5	NA	TGTGCCAGCAGCCCCTCCGGGGAAAGCAATCAGCCCCAGCATTTT	CASSPSGESNQPQHF
NA	TRBV20-1	TRBJ2-4	TRBD2	TGCAGTGCTCCCGGGACTAGCGGTGTAGCCAAAAACATTCAGTACTTC	CSAPGTSGVAKNIQYF
few	TRBV20-1	TRBJ2-1	TRBD2	TGCAGTTGGACTAGCGGGAGCTACAATGAGCAGTTCTTC	CSWTSGSYNEQFF
NA	TRBV11-1	TRBJ2-1	NA	TGTGCCAGCAGCTTAGCGAGCCGGACCAGCGTTAATGAGCAGTTCTTC	CASSLASRTSVNEQFF
NA	TRBV7-9	TRBJ2-5	NA	TGTGCCAGCAGCTTAGGTCAGAGGGGGGGAGAGACCCAGTACTTC	CASSLGQRGGETQYF
NA	TRBV2	TRBJ2-1	TRBD2	TGTGCCAGCAGTGATAGCGGGAGGGCCTACAATGAGCAGTTCTTC	CASSDSGRAYNEQFF
few	TRBV6-2/TRBV6-3	TRBJ2-1	TRBD2	TGTGCCAGCAGTTACTGGACTAGCGGGGGTACAAATGAGCAGTTCTTC	CASSYWTSGGTNEQFF
NA	TRBV7-9	TRBJ2-7	NA	TGTGCCAGCAGCTCGGGTAACAGGAGGCGTAACGAGCAGTACTTC	CASSSGNRRRNEQYF
few	TRBV10-3	TRBJ2-3	TRBD2	TGTGCCATCAGTGAGTCTCAGGGCGGGAGAGAGACAGATACGCAGTATTTT	CAISESQGGRETDTQYF
NA	TRBV5-4	TRBJ2-7	TRBD1	TGTGCCAGCAGCGACAGGGTCGGCTACGAGCAGTACTTC	CASSDRVGYEQYF
few	TRBV4-3	TRBJ2-1	TRBD2	TGCGCCAGCAGCCAAGGACTAGCGGGAGGGAGCTCCTACAATGAGCAGTTCTTC	CASSQGLAGGSSYNEQFF
many	TRBV5-1	TRBJ2-3	NA	TGCGCCACCAATCCCGGGGACTCGAGGGCAGATACGCAGTATTTT	CATNPGDSRADTQYF
NA	TRBV27	TRBJ1-2	NA	TGTGCCAGCAGTGCAACCAGGCGTGGCTACACCTTC	CASSATRRGYTF
NA	TRBV7-6	TRBJ2-7	TRBD2	TGTGCCAGCAGCTGGGCGGGGCGGGAGATCCACAATGAGCAGTACTTC	CASSWAGREIHNEQYF
NA	TRBV29-1	TRBJ1-3	NA	TGCAGCGTTGGGGGGGGGGAAGGAAACACCATATATTTT	CSVGGGEGNTIYF
many	TRBV7-2	TRBJ2-5	NA	TGTGCCAGCAGCCTTCAATCAGGTCCTAGGGAGACCCAGTACTTC	CASSLQSGPRETQYF
NA	TRBV12-3/TRBV12-4	TRBJ2-7	NA	TGTGCCAGCAGTTTTCGGGGAGAAGGCGAGCAGTACTTC	CASSFRGEGEQYF
NA	TRBV27	TRBJ1-1	NA	TGTGCCAGCAGTTTCGGCAATGAAGCTTTCTTT	CASSFGNEAFF
NA	TRBV12-3/TRBV12-4	TRBJ2-7	TRBD1	TGTGCCAGCAGTCTCTTCAGACAGGGCCACGAGCAGTACTTC	CASSLFRQGHEQYF
few	TRBV20-1	TRBJ2-1	TRBD2	TGCAGTGCTAGAGAAAGGACTAGCGGAAACAATGAGCAGTTCTTC	CSARERTSGNNEQFF
NA	TRBV10-2	TRBJ1-1	NA	TGCGCCAGCAGTGACACAGGGACTGAAGCTTTCTTT	CASSDTGTEAFF
NA	TRBV24-1	TRBJ2-5	NA	TGTGCCACCAGTGATTGGTGGGGCCAGTACCAAGAGACCCAGTACTTC	CATSDWWGQYQETQYF
NA	TRBV7-9	TRBJ2-6	NA	TGTGCCAGCAGCACATTTTCAGGGTCAGGGGCCAACGTCCTGACTTTC	CASSTFSGSGANVLTF
NA	TRBV20-1	TRBJ1-1	NA	TGCAGTACTAGTCGGGGGCCACTGAACACTGAAGCTTTCTTT	CSTSRGPLNTEAFF
few	TRBV6-2/TRBV6-3	TRBJ2-7	TRBD1	TGTGCCAGCACCGACAGGGAGTACGAGCAGTACTTC	CASTDREYEQYF
NA	TRBV29-1	TRBJ2-7	TRBD2	TGCAGCGTGGTGACTAGCGGTATCTACAATGAGCAGTACTTC	CSVVTSGIYNEQYF
NA	TRBV4-1	TRBJ2-2	TRBD2	TGCGCCAGCAGCCAAGAGGGACTAGCGGGTCAAAGACTGTTTTTT	CASSQEGLAGQRLFF
few	TRBV20-1	TRBJ2-1	TRBD1	TGCAGTGCTCTTCCGGGGACAGGCAACAATGAGCAGTTCTTC	CSALPGTGNNEQFF
NA	TRBV4-2	TRBJ2-3	TRBD2	TGTGCCAGCAGCCAAGCCGGGACTAGCGTACCTAGCACAGATACGCAGTATTTT	CASSQAGTSVPSTDTQYF
NA	TRBV5-5	TRBJ2-1	TRBD2	TGTGCCAGCAGCTGGACTAGCGGGGGGGTAAATGAGCAGTTCTTC	CASSWTSGGVNEQFF
NA	TRBV29-1	TRBJ2-5	NA	TGCAGCGTTGAAGTTGGAGGCGGACAAGAGACCCAGTACTTC	CSVEVGGGQETQYF
many	TRBV7-2	TRBJ2-7	NA	TGTGCCAGCAGCCCCCCGGGAGCGGGGACATACGAGCAGTACTTC	CASSPPGAGTYEQYF
NA	TRBV12-3/TRBV12-4	TRBJ1-4	NA	TGTGCCAGCGGGTCAAGTGCTAATGAAAAACTGTTTTTT	CASGSSANEKLFF
NA	TRBV2	TRBJ2-5	NA	TGTGCCAGCAGTCAAAGTCCACAAGAGACCCAGTACTTC	CASSQSPQETQYF
NA	TRBV5-1	TRBJ2-7	NA	TGCGCCAGCAGCTTGACTCAAGGCTACGAGCGGTACTTC	CASSLTQGYERYF
NA	TRBV7-3	TRBJ2-1	TRBD2	TGTGCCAGCAGCTCAAAATTACAGGGTGCGGGGGGTAAGAATGAGCAGTTCTTC	CASSSKLQGAGGKNEQFF
NA	TRBV5-5	TRBJ2-6	NA	TGTGCCAGCAGCCCGGGCAGTTCCGGGGCCAACGTCCTGACTTTC	CASSPGSSGANVLTF
few	TRBV27	TRBJ2-1	TRBD1	TGTGCCAGCAGGCTGACAGGGAATGAGCAGTTCTTC	CASRLTGNEQFF